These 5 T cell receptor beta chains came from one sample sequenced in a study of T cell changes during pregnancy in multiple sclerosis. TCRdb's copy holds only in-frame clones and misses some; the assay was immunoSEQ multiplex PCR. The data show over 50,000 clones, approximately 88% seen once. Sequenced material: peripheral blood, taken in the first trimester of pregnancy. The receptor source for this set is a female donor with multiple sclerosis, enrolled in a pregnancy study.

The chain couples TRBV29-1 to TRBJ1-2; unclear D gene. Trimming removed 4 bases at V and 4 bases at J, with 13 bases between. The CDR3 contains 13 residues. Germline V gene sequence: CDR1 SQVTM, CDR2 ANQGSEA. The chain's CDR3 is CSVGFGQSYGYTF. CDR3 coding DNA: TGCAGCGTTGGATTTGGTCAGTCCTATGGCTACACCTTC.

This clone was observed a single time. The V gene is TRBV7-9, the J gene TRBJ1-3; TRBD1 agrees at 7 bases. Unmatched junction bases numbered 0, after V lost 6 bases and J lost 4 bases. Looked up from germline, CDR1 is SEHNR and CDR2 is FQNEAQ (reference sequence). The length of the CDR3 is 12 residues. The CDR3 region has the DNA TGTGCCAGCAGACAGGGGGGAAACACCATATATTTT. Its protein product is CASRQGGNTIYF.

The CDR3: CASRPDSRGAMNTEAFF. Here the CDR3 DNA reads TGTGCCAGTAGGCCGGACAGTAGAGGCGCAATGAACACTGAAGCTTTCTTT. This chain joins TRBV19 and TRBJ1-1; perhaps TRBD1 as D (6 bases). V was cut by 6 bases and J by 0 bases, with 20 bases left in between. CDR1 is LNHDA and CDR2 is SQIVND in the germline V gene (reference sequence). CDR3 size: 17 residues. Full variable domain (missing parts from reference TRBV19 and TRBJ1-1): DGGITQSPKYLFRKEGQNVTLSCEQNLNHDAMYWYRQDPGQGLRLIYYSQIVNDFQKGDIAEGYSVSREKKESFPLTVTSAQKNPTAFYLCASRPDSRGAMNTEAFFGQGTRLTVV.

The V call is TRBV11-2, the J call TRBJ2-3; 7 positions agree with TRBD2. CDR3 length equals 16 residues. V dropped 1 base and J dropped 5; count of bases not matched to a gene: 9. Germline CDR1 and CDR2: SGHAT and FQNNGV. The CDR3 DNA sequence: TGTGCCAGCAGCTTAGGGACTAGTTTTCCGGGAGATACGCAGTATTTT. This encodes CASSLGTSFPGDTQYF.

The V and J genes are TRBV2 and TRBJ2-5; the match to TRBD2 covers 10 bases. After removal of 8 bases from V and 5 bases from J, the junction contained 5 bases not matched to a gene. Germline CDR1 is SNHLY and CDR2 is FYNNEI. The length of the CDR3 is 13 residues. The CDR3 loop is CASLAGEGETQYF. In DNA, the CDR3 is TGTGCCAGCCTAGCGGGAGAGGGGGAGACCCAGTACTTC.